This TCR beta chain was sequenced during a study of cytomegalovirus exposure and HLA in healthy donors. Study-level information: Later analysis reported that the roughly 120 validation repertoires shared the platform of the approximately 670 first-cohort repertoires.

Repertoires were generated with immunoSEQ multiplex PCR, while TCRdb's copy carries only in-frame clones and drops some. This table holds about 220,000 clones, about 93% found once. A note on this clone: The antigen is unknown.

Study-level findings and limits: Under in vitro conditions, a few CMV-associated chains were confirmed as specific for CMV antigens. Both high specificity and high sensitivity reportedly marked the classifier's diagnosis of cytomegalovirus status.

This CDR3 spans 12 amino acids. CDR1 SGHVS and CDR2 FQNEAQ come from the germline V gene. Trimming took 5 bases from V and 3 from J, leaving 8 bases between them. Sample: PBMCs. This TCR came from a young woman in good health and CMV-seronegative. This chain uses TRBV7-8 with TRBJ2-7, with D possibly matching TRBD2 (6 bases). The CDR3 loop is CASSPGDYEQYF. The CDR3 DNA is TGTGCCAGCAGCCCGGGGGACTACGAGCAGTACTTC.